These T cell receptor beta chains were read from a single sample in a study of T cell responses to AZD1222 COVID-19 vaccine. The repertoire was sequenced with immunoSEQ multiplex PCR; TCRdb's copy has only in-frame clones and lacks some. The data contain more than 150,000 clones, around 89% of them singletons. Specimen: peripheral blood, collected on day 0 of AZD1222 vaccination. These receptors were obtained from an adult in good health. The CDR3 runs from the conserved cysteine through the conserved F or W. The order of the fields is D gene, J gene, V gene, clone size, CDR3 DNA, CDR3 protein. A D gene is named only where the DNA matches it firmly. The size field is filled for only some rows; it gives once, few, many or a size class.

>NA|TRBJ1-3|TRBV11-2|NA
TGTGCCAGCAGCTCGGTTAGGCCTACCTCTGGAAACACCATATATTTT
CASSSVRPTSGNTIYF
>TRBD1|TRBJ1-6|TRBV2|NA
TGTGCCAGCACCGGACAGGGGGCGCTTAATTCACCCCTCCACTTT
CASTGQGALNSPLHF
>TRBD1|TRBJ1-6|TRBV7-2|few
TGTGCCAGCACCTACGGACAGGTCGGCTCACCCCTCCACTTT
CASTYGQVGSPLHF
>NA|TRBJ1-4|TRBV5-1|NA
TGCGCCAGCAGCTTGGGGTCCCGGGGTTCGAACGAAAAACTGTTTTTT
CASSLGSRGSNEKLFF
>NA|TRBJ1-5|TRBV6-2/TRBV6-3|NA
TGTGCCAGCAGTTACTCTCCAGAATTTGGGACCGTAGGCAATCAGCCCCAGCATTTT
CASSYSPEFGTVGNQPQHF
>TRBD2|TRBJ2-7|TRBV6-2/TRBV6-3|NA
TGTGCCAGCAGCCGCCCCTCTAGCGGGACTTCCTACGAGCAGTACTTC
CASSRPSSGTSYEQYF
>TRBD1|TRBJ1-4|TRBV5-1|NA
TGCGCCAGCAGCCAGACAGGGGCGAACTCTGAAAAACTGTTTTTT
CASSQTGANSEKLFF
>NA|TRBJ1-2|TRBV5-1|once
TGCGCCAGCAGCTTCGACAGGATTAACTATGGCTACACCTTC
CASSFDRINYGYTF
>TRBD2|TRBJ2-1|TRBV19|NA
TGTGCCAGTAGTGAGCTAGCGGGAGGATCCTACAATGAGCAGTTCTTC
CASSELAGGSYNEQFF
>NA|TRBJ2-3|TRBV7-9|NA
TGTGCCAGCAATGCCCAGACCGCAGATACGCAGTATTTT
CASNAQTADTQYF
>NA|TRBJ2-5|TRBV7-6|NA
TGTGCCAGCAGCCTCGAGGCTGGCACCCAAGAGACCCAGTACTTC
CASSLEAGTQETQYF
>TRBD2|TRBJ2-2|TRBV7-2|once
TGTGCCAGCAGCACTTACGGCGGGGGCACCGGGGAGCTGTTTTTT
CASSTYGGGTGELFF
>NA|TRBJ2-5|TRBV5-1|NA
TGCGCCAGCACCTCGCCGGGGACACAAGAGACCCAGTACTTC
CASTSPGTQETQYF
>TRBD1|TRBJ1-2|TRBV9|NA
TGTGCCAGCAGCGACCCCGGGACAGGGCTTGGCTACACCTTC
CASSDPGTGLGYTF
>TRBD2|TRBJ2-1|TRBV12-3/TRBV12-4|NA
TGTGCCAGCAGCCCCAGACTAGCGGGAGGGCAGTTCTTC
CASSPRLAGGQFF
>NA|TRBJ1-5|TRBV2|few
TGTGCCAGCAGAGGCCGGGCCGGGGGGTTTGTTAGCAATCAGCCCCAGCATTTT
CASRGRAGGFVSNQPQHF
>TRBD2|TRBJ2-7|TRBV5-1|NA
TGCGCCAGCAGCCCAGCGGGGGGGCCGCAGCAGTACTTC
CASSPAGGPQQYF
>NA|TRBJ2-5|TRBV25-1|NA
TGTGCCAGCAGCCGGGACCGCCAAGAGACCCAGTACTTC
CASSRDRQETQYF
>NA|TRBJ2-1|TRBV6-6|NA
TGTGCCAGCAGCCAAGGAAGACTAGTCGATGAGCAGTTCTTC
CASSQGRLVDEQFF
>TRBD2|TRBJ2-7|TRBV4-2|NA
TGTGCCAGCAGCCAAGATGTTATGGGACTAGGGGGCTACGAGCAGTACTTC
CASSQDVMGLGGYEQYF
>NA|TRBJ1-4|TRBV5-1|NA
TGCGCCAGCAGCTCGCAACAGGGAGGATATGAAAAACTGTTTTTT
CASSSQQGGYEKLFF
>TRBD2|TRBJ2-1|TRBV19|NA
TGTGCCAGTAGTATCGGACTAGCGGGGCCCTCCTACAATGAGCAGTTCTTC
CASSIGLAGPSYNEQFF
>NA|TRBJ1-1|TRBV19|NA
TGTGCCAGCAAAAGCAGGGTGAACACTGAAGCTTTCTTT
CASKSRVNTEAFF
>NA|TRBJ2-5|TRBV3-1/TRBV3-2|NA
TGTGCCAGCAGCCTGGCAGGCTACCGGGAGACCCAGTACTTC
CASSLAGYRETQYF
>NA|TRBJ1-3|TRBV5-1|NA
TGCGCCAGCAGCTTGAACGGGAGCCCCTCTGGAAACACCATATATTTT
CASSLNGSPSGNTIYF
>TRBD1|TRBJ1-5|TRBV19|NA
TGTGCCAGTAGTACCCAGGACAGGTTCAACCAGCCCCAGCATTTT
CASSTQDRFNQPQHF
>NA|TRBJ1-1|TRBV4-2|NA
TGTGCCAGCAGCCAAGACGCCGGGATCAGGAACACTGAAGCTTTCTTT
CASSQDAGIRNTEAFF